This is a list of T cell receptor beta chains from one sample in a study of cytomegalovirus exposure and HLA in healthy donors. Data came from immunoSEQ multiplex PCR; TCRdb stores just in-frame clones and leaves some out. This sample has around 67,000 clones, with roughly two thirds found just once. The sequenced sample consisted of PBMCs. Receptors originate from a woman between 45 and 65 years old in good health and CMV-seronegative. CDR3s include the opening cysteine and the closing phenylalanine or tryptophan. Fields, in order: V gene, clone size, J gene, D gene, CDR3 protein, CDR3 DNA. D genes are given only for firm matches. Size tells how often a clone was seen (once, few, many) or the class of an expanded clone, and some rows leave it out.

V: TRBV10-1
size: .
J: TRBJ2-1
D: TRBD2
CDR3: CASAGLAATSYNEQFF
DNA: TGCGCCAGCGCCGGACTAGCGGCTACCTCCTACAATGAGCAGTTCTTC

V: TRBV4-2
size: .
J: TRBJ2-1
D: .
CDR3: CASSQDRRGGEQFF
DNA: TGTGCCAGCAGCCAAGATCGGAGGGGTGGTGAGCAGTTCTTC

V: TRBV5-1
size: once
J: TRBJ2-3
D: .
CDR3: CASQTPGDTQYF
DNA: TGCGCCAGCCAAACCCCAGGGGATACGCAGTATTTT

V: TRBV28
size: few
J: TRBJ2-7
D: .
CDR3: CASNPGTPYEQYF
DNA: TGTGCCAGCAACCCCGGGACTCCCTACGAGCAGTACTTC

V: TRBV5-1
size: .
J: TRBJ2-3
D: TRBD1
CDR3: CASSYGQGSVASTDTQYF
DNA: TGCGCCAGCAGCTACGGACAGGGGTCGGTCGCTAGCACAGATACGCAGTATTTT

V: TRBV21-1
size: .
J: TRBJ2-7
D: .
CDR3: CASSKAAGGDTYEQYF
DNA: TGTGCCAGCAGCAAAGCAGCAGGGGGCGATACTTACGAGCAGTACTTC

V: TRBV12-5
size: few
J: TRBJ1-1
D: .
CDR3: CASGFPGETEAFF
DNA: TGTGCTAGTGGTTTCCCAGGGGAGACTGAAGCTTTCTTT

V: TRBV7-2
size: .
J: TRBJ2-1
D: .
CDR3: CASSLGTPRLNEQFF
DNA: TGTGCCAGCAGCTTAGGGACTCCTCGACTGAATGAGCAGTTCTTC

V: TRBV29-1
size: .
J: TRBJ2-6
D: TRBD2
CDR3: CSVVGLAGESNVLTF
DNA: TGCAGCGTTGTTGGGCTAGCGGGAGAGTCCAACGTCCTGACTTTC

V: TRBV29-1
size: few
J: TRBJ1-1
D: TRBD1
CDR3: CSVRGQMNTEAFF
DNA: TGCAGCGTCCGGGGACAGATGAACACTGAAGCTTTCTTT

V: TRBV5-1
size: once
J: TRBJ2-3
D: .
CDR3: CASSLVDSSTDTQYF
DNA: TGCGCCAGCAGCTTGGTAGACTCATCCACAGATACGCAGTATTTT

V: TRBV23-1
size: .
J: TRBJ1-2
D: TRBD1
CDR3: CASSQGDRAQSYTF
DNA: TGCGCCAGCAGTCAGGGGGACAGAGCCCAGAGCTACACCTTC

V: TRBV25-1
size: .
J: TRBJ2-7
D: TRBD1
CDR3: CASRTRTGRGYEQYF
DNA: TGTGCCAGCAGGACCAGGACAGGGAGAGGTTACGAGCAGTACTTC

V: TRBV9
size: .
J: TRBJ1-1
D: .
CDR3: CASSVAGGHTEAFF
DNA: TGTGCCAGCAGCGTAGCGGGGGGGCACACTGAAGCTTTCTTT

V: TRBV29-1
size: .
J: TRBJ1-5
D: TRBD1
CDR3: CSVGDRGNQPQHF
DNA: TGCAGCGTCGGAGACAGGGGCAATCAGCCCCAGCATTTT

V: TRBV28
size: .
J: TRBJ1-4
D: TRBD1
CDR3: CASSPPGTADEKLFF
DNA: TGTGCCAGCAGTCCCCCCGGGACAGCGGATGAAAAACTGTTTTTT

V: TRBV28
size: .
J: TRBJ2-7
D: TRBD2
CDR3: CASSLSGGSRYEQYF
DNA: TGTGCCAGCAGTTTATCGGGCGGGAGTAGATACGAGCAGTACTTC

V: TRBV6-1
size: .
J: TRBJ1-2
D: .
CDR3: CASSERGGAEGYGYTF
DNA: TGTGCCAGCAGTGAAAGGGGCGGGGCGGAGGGCTATGGCTACACCTTC

V: TRBV19
size: few
J: TRBJ2-2
D: .
CDR3: CASSSSGTGELFF
DNA: TGTGCCAGTAGTTCCTCGGGCACCGGGGAGCTGTTTTTT

V: TRBV5-4
size: .
J: TRBJ2-7
D: TRBD2
CDR3: CASSLAGGAYEQYF
DNA: TGTGCCAGCAGCCTCGCGGGAGGAGCCTACGAGCAGTACTTC

V: TRBV29-1
size: .
J: TRBJ2-1
D: .
CDR3: CSVEEMAGAGNEQFF
DNA: TGCAGCGTTGAAGAAATGGCAGGGGCGGGTAATGAGCAGTTCTTC

V: TRBV7-3
size: .
J: TRBJ2-3
D: .
CDR3: CASSFMSGSTFRTQYF
DNA: TGTGCCAGCAGCTTTATGAGCGGGTCGACGTTTCGTACGCAGTATTTT

V: TRBV21-1
size: few
J: TRBJ1-2
D: .
CDR3: CASSKHGTGTYGYTF
DNA: TGTGCCAGCAGCAAACACGGGACAGGTACCTATGGCTACACCTTC